These 27 T cell receptor beta chains came from one sample sequenced in a study of cytomegalovirus exposure and HLA in healthy donors. The primer mix had 60 Vbeta and 13 Jbeta primers. The data were produced by immunoSEQ multiplex PCR, yet TCRdb's version contains in-frame clones alone and is incomplete. The repertoire holds 170,000 or so clones, with around four fifths as singletons. The sample comprised PBMCs. The source of these receptors is a man younger than 35 in good health and CMV-seronegative.

This chain uses TRBV10-3 with TRBJ2-7; TRBD1 matches 10 bases. The CDR3 loop spans 17 amino acids. V shed 3 bases and J 3 bases; nucleotides not matched to a gene: 11. Germline V gene lookup returns CDR1 ENHRY and CDR2 SYGVKD. The CDR3 protein is CAISEPGTGAGGYEQYF. CDR3 bases: TGTGCCATCAGTGAACCAGGGACAGGGGCCGGAGGCTACGAGCAGTACTTC.

The V and J genes are TRBV7-2 and TRBJ2-7; 9 bases line up with TRBD2. The CDR3 totals 15 residues. Germline loops: CDR1 SGHTA, CDR2 FQGNSA. Trimming at V came to 4 bases and at J to 3 bases, leaving 7 bases not matched to a gene. The CDR3 loop is CASSSPLAGFYEQYF. CDR3 nucleotides: TGTGCCAGCAGCTCACCTCTAGCGGGGTTCTACGAGCAGTACTTC.

This clone has only one observation. The gene calls are TRBV7-8 and TRBJ1-4; D is unresolved. V gave up 7 bases and J gave up 6 bases, with 15 bases separating them. The CDR3 has 14 residues. Germline values: CDR1 SGHVS, CDR2 FQNEAQ. CDR3 amino acids: CASTLAGVYEKLFF. CDR3 DNA: TGTGCCAGCACCCTAGCCGGGGTTTATGAAAAACTGTTTTTT.

The chain uses TRBV28 and TRBJ2-1, with TRBD2 matching over 7 bases. Trimming took 5 bases from V and 14 from J; bases not matched to a gene: 6. This CDR3 contains 11 residues. Per germline, CDR1 MDHEN and CDR2 SYDVKM. In nucleotides, the CDR3 is TGTGCCAGCAGTCAAAGACTAGCTGAGTTCTTC. As protein: CASSQRLAEFF.

The rearrangement uses TRBV28 and TRBJ2-1, with 9 bases aligning to TRBD2. Germline loops: CDR1 MDHEN, CDR2 SYDVKM. The CDR3 is 16 amino acids. The V and J ends lost 1 base and 6 bases, in that order; junction bases with no gene match: 7. This CDR3 reads CASSLSAAGGGNEQFF. DNA for the CDR3: TGTGCCAGCAGTTTATCGGCGGCGGGAGGGGGCAATGAGCAGTTCTTC.

V gene TRBV19 combines with J gene TRBJ2-7, with 9 bases matching TRBD2. With V trimmed by 4 bases and J by 3 bases, 4 bases remained unmatched. Germline lookup yields CDR1 LNHDA and CDR2 SQIVND (reference sequence). This CDR3 is 14 amino acids long. Written as DNA, the CDR3 is TGTGCCAGTAGTAGCGGGGGGGAAAACTACGAGCAGTACTTC. Translation: CASSSGGENYEQYF. The complete variable domain, with remaining parts taken from reference TRBV19 and TRBJ2-7, reads DGGITQSPKYLFRKEGQNVTLSCEQNLNHDAMYWYRQDPGQGLRLIYYSQIVNDFQKGDIAEGYSVSREKKESFPLTVTSAQKNPTAFYLCASSSGGENYEQYFGPGTRLTVT.

V gene TRBV5-1 combines with J gene TRBJ1-1; D perhaps matches TRBD1 (5 bases). V was shortened by 3 bases and J by 6 bases, with 12 bases between the two germline ends. This CDR3 contains 13 residues. The germline V gene has CDR1 SGHRS and CDR2 YFSETQ. CDR3 bases: TGCGCCAGCAGCTCCACAGACAGTGCTGAAGCTTTCTTT. It codes for CASSSTDSAEAFF.

This clone appeared a single time. The chain carries TRBV7-9 and TRBJ2-6; D is perhaps TRBD2 (5 bases). The germline V gene encodes CDR1 SEHNR and CDR2 FQNEAQ (reference sequence). V was pared by 4 bases and J by 1 base, with 17 bases between. The CDR3 has 18 residues. This CDR3 reads CASSSEVRESSGANVLTF. CDR3 DNA sequence: TGTGCCAGCAGCTCGGAGGTTAGGGAATCGTCTGGGGCCAACGTCCTGACTTTC.

This clone appeared a few times. The chain employs TRBV5-4 and TRBJ1-5, with 7 positions matching TRBD1. The J segment lost 5 bases and the V segment lost 3 bases, leaving 2 bases of the junction unmatched. The CDR3 contains 13 residues. The germline V gene has CDR1 SGHNT and CDR2 YYREEE (reference sequence). Written as DNA, the CDR3 is TGTGCCAGCAGCTGGGGGACAGATCAGCCCCAGCATTTT. Its translation: CASSWGTDQPQHF.

V gene TRBV7-2 combines with J gene TRBJ1-5; 9 bases agree with TRBD1. Germline values: CDR1 SGHTA, CDR2 FQGNSA. Germline trimming cut 6 bases from V and 7 bases from J; bases unmatched to any gene: 10. This CDR3 has 15 amino acids. CDR3 in DNA: TGTGCCAGCAGTTATACAGGGGGCCCAGGGCAGCCCCAGCATTTT. Encoded protein: CASSYTGGPGQPQHF.

This chain links TRBV5-1 with TRBJ2-1, with D maybe TRBD2 (6 bases). CDR1 is SGHRS and CDR2 is YFSETQ in the germline V gene. With 1 base removed from V and 0 bases from J, the gap between germline ends came to 8 bases. The CDR3 contains 15 residues. This CDR3 is CASSLSGLSYNEQFF. CDR3 coding DNA: TGCGCCAGCAGCTTGAGCGGGCTCTCCTACAATGAGCAGTTCTTC.

The genes are TRBV4-2 and TRBJ2-3, with 7 bases identical to TRBD1. Per the germline V gene, CDR1 is LGHNA and CDR2 is YNFKEQ. Trimming removed 5 bases from V and 0 bases from J; junction bases left unmatched: 2. The length of the CDR3 is 14 residues. The CDR3 nucleotides read TGTGCCAGCAGCGTGGACAGGAGCACAGATACGCAGTATTTT. Protein: CASSVDRSTDTQYF.

The chain couples TRBV6-1 to TRBJ2-7; 7 positions match TRBD1. From germline, CDR1 is MNHNS and CDR2 SASEGT. Losses at the gene ends were 6 bases for V and 4 bases for J; bases not matched to a gene: 9. CDR3 size: 14 residues. The CDR3 bases are TGTGCCAGCAGAGCCCGACAGGGATGGTACGAGCAGTACTTC. This translates into CASRARQGWYEQYF.

The chain joins TRBV19 to TRBJ1-2, with 7 bases lining up with TRBD1. After removal of 3 bases from V and 8 bases from J, the junction contained 6 bases not matched to a gene. This CDR3 comprises 13 residues. Per the germline V gene, CDR1 is LNHDA and CDR2 is SQIVND (reference sequence). Written as DNA, the CDR3 is TGTGCCAGTAGTATCGACAGGGCGGCGGGCTACACCTTC. Its protein is CASSIDRAAGYTF.

The chain carries TRBV7-2 and TRBJ1-2; 8 positions agree with TRBD1. CDR3 length: 14 amino acids. Germline V CDR1 and CDR2: SGHTA, FQGNSA. The junction had 6 bases not matched to a gene; V was cut back by 6 bases and J by 3 bases. The CDR3 region has the DNA TGTGCCAGCAGGAGGGACAGGAGATACTATGGCTACACCTTC. Its translation is CASRRDRRYYGYTF.

V usage is TRBV5-1 and J usage is TRBJ1-2; TRBD1 matches at 8 bases. Trimming cost V 0 bases and J 8 bases; bases outside gene matches: 3. Germline V gene data show CDR1 as SGHRS and CDR2 as YFSETQ. The CDR3 is 13 amino acids. The CDR3 DNA sequence: TGCGCCAGCAGCTTGGAAGACAGGGGAGGCTACACCTTC. The encoded protein is CASSLEDRGGYTF.

This clone has a single count. The gene calls are TRBV7-8 and TRBJ2-1, with D perhaps TRBD2 (5 bases). The V gene lost 6 bases and the J gene lost 3 bases, with 18 bases spanning the gap. CDR1 and CDR2 from the germline V gene are SGHVS and FQNEAQ. This CDR3 has 16 amino acids. DNA for the CDR3: TGTGCCAGCAGGCCGGGCGTGGACGGGGACTACAATGAGCAGTTCTTC. Encoded protein: CASRPGVDGDYNEQFF. Looking up the rest from reference TRBV7-8 and TRBJ2-1 gives the full variable domain: GAGVSQSPRYKVAKRGQDVALRCDPISGHVSLFWYQQALGQGPEFLTYFQNEAQLDKSGLPSDRFFAERPEGSVSTLKIQRTQQEDSAVYLCASRPGVDGDYNEQFFGPGTRLTVL.

The CDR3 reads CASSLARSRAYEQYF. The CDR3 nucleotides read TGTGCCAGCAGCTTGGCCCGTTCTCGAGCGTACGAGCAGTACTTC. The V gene is TRBV5-6, the J gene TRBJ2-7; D is unclear. The CDR3 spans 15 residues. Trimming cost V 0 bases and J 4 bases, with 14 bases left between them. CDR1 and CDR2 (germline): SGHDT, YYEEEE.

The rearrangement uses TRBV25-1 and TRBJ1-1; D remains unclear. Germline V gene lookup returns CDR1 MGHDK and CDR2 SYGVNS. There are 14 residues in the CDR3. V dropped 6 bases and J dropped 1 base, with 12 bases sitting between them. The CDR3: CASSHGAGNTEAFF. The CDR3 region has the DNA TGTGCCAGCAGCCACGGTGCCGGGAACACTGAAGCTTTCTTT. Complete variable domain (other parts from reference TRBV25-1 and TRBJ1-1): EADIYQTPRYLVIGTGKKITLECSQTMGHDKMYWYQQDPGMELHLIHYSYGVNSTEKGDLSSESTVSRIRTEHFPLTLESARPSHTSQYLCASSHGAGNTEAFFGQGTRLTVV.

The chain employs TRBV10-3 and TRBJ1-1; TRBD1 agrees at 11 bases. Germline loops: CDR1 ENHRY, CDR2 SYGVKD. There are 16 residues in the CDR3. V was clipped by 6 bases and J by 1 base; unmatched bases: 7. The CDR3 DNA reads TGTGCCATCAGCGACCGGGACAGGGGGAGGAACACTGAAGCTTTCTTT. Translating gives CAISDRDRGRNTEAFF.

V and J are TRBV25-1 and TRBJ2-1, with 8 bases aligning to TRBD2. The V and J ends lost 2 bases and 0 bases, in that order; junction bases with no gene match: 3. The CDR3 length is 16 residues. Germline loops: CDR1 MGHDK, CDR2 SYGVNS. The DNA for the CDR3 is TGTGCCAGCAGTGAAACCAGCGGGAGCTCCTACAATGAGCAGTTCTTC. Protein product: CASSETSGSSYNEQFF.

The chain is built from TRBV5-1 and TRBJ1-4; D is undetermined. V was cut by 4 bases and J by 7 bases, with 8 bases left in between. From germline, CDR1 is SGHRS and CDR2 YFSETQ. The CDR3 loop spans 12 amino acids. CDR3 sequence: CASSPRGEKLFF. The DNA for the CDR3 is TGCGCCAGCAGCCCGCGCGGTGAAAAACTGTTTTTT.

The rearrangement uses TRBV18 and TRBJ1-2; D not certain. In germline, CDR1 is KGHSH, CDR2 LQKENI. The V gene lost 2 bases and the J gene lost 3 bases, with 10 bases spanning the gap. The CDR3 covers 14 residues. The CDR3 sequence is CASSPNGIDYGYTF. The DNA of the CDR3 is TGTGCCAGCTCACCAAACGGGATCGACTATGGCTACACCTTC.

The chain recombines TRBV28 with TRBJ2-1, with 11 bases lining up with TRBD2. Losses at the gene ends were 5 bases for V and 2 bases for J; bases not matched to a gene: 5. This CDR3 has 16 residues. The germline V gene has CDR1 MDHEN and CDR2 SYDVKM. The CDR3 sequence is CASSPASGGPYNEQFF. The CDR3 region has the DNA TGTGCCAGCAGTCCCGCTAGCGGGGGGCCCTACAATGAGCAGTTCTTC.

The table lists this clone with a count of one. This sequence joins TRBV28 and TRBJ1-1; no reliable D call. The CDR3 totals 14 residues. The germline gives CDR1 MDHEN, CDR2 SYDVKM. The V and J ends lost 6 bases and 4 bases respectively, with 15 bases between them. The CDR3 DNA sequence: TGTGCCAGCAGAGACCGGCCGCAGGTCACTGAAGCTTTCTTT. Amino acids: CASRDRPQVTEAFF.

The rearrangement uses TRBV5-1 and TRBJ1-4, with 7 bases aligning to TRBD1. The CDR3 totals 16 residues. J lost 3 bases, V lost 4 bases, and 9 bases had no gene match. Per the germline V gene, CDR1 is SGHRS and CDR2 is YFSETQ. The CDR3 DNA sequence: TGCGCCAGCAGCCTGGACCCGGGACAGCCTAATGAAAAACTGTTTTTT. The encoded protein is CASSLDPGQPNEKLFF. Looking up the rest from reference TRBV5-1 and TRBJ1-4 gives the full variable domain: KAGVTQTPRYLIKTRGQQVTLSCSPISGHRSVSWYQQTPGQGLQFLFEYFSETQRNKGNFPGRFSGRQFSNSRSEMNVSTLELGDSALYLCASSLDPGQPNEKLFFGSGTQLSVL.

The gene calls are TRBV19 and TRBJ2-7; 7 positions match TRBD1. The CDR3 consists of 15 residues. The ends lost 6 bases at V and 2 bases at J; junction bases unmatched: 10. Germline assignment: CDR1 LNHDA and CDR2 SQIVND (reference sequence). CDR3 residues: CASSRTRQGAYEQYF. The CDR3 nucleotides read TGTGCCAGTAGCCGAACCAGACAGGGCGCCTACGAGCAGTACTTC.